This TCR beta chain was identified in a study of human T cells and chemical hapten exposure. Study-wide background: The upper back received 0.01% DPC by patch testing, with results read at 6 days.

The time point: pre-sensitization, week 0. The sample's treatment: therapeutic diphenylcyclopropenone sensitization with weekly scalp DPC. In regard to this clonotype: At one end the junction does not follow the germline gene, possibly because of a read error.

Separate cDNA molecules received unique molecular identifiers, which the library attached to them. A single record per CDR3 protein comes from TCRdb applying MiXCR to the RACE reads. The sample records 35,000 to 45,000 distinct CDR3 sequences, around 12% being singletons. From germline, CDR1 is SGHDT and CDR2 YYEEEE. The CDR3 extends over 12 amino acids. The genes are TRBV5-6 and TRBJ2-7; no definite D call. This specimen was whole blood, taken in connection with sensitization to the hapten diphenylcyclopropenone (DPC). The receptor comes from a woman aged 30 to 39 with alopecia areata. Some clones in this sample may be carry-over from other donors' samples. The CDR3 protein is CVSSLEHYEQYF. The CDR3 DNA is TGTGTCAGCAGCTTGGAACACTACGAGCAGTACTTC. Filled out from reference TRBV5-6 and TRBJ2-7, the complete variable domain reads DAGVTQSPTHLIKTRGQQVTLRCSPKSGHDTVSWYQQALGQGPQFIFQYYEEEERQRGNFPDRFSGHQFPNYSSELNVNALLLGDSALYLCVSSLEHYEQYFGPGTRLTVT.